The 27 T cell receptor beta chains reported below all come from one sample, sequenced in a study of vaccination effects on CD4 cells after COVID-19. Their target antigens are unknown. Antigen-specific CD4+ T cells were expanded (with viral peptide pools) by the ViraFEST assay ahead of sequencing. Culturing for about 10 days preceded CD4+ T cell isolation. Vaccinees lacked prior SARS-CoV-2 infection and tested negative for nucleocapsid antibodies. Produced via immunoSEQ multiplex PCR; TCRdb's table is partial and in-frame only. The repertoire has 28,000 or so clones, about 70% of them found once; the top ten carry 10%. The specimen was CD4+ T cells from PBMCs cultured with SARS-CoV-2 spike peptides, collected before COVID-19 vaccination. The source of these receptors is a human donor who received a COVID-19 vaccine.

This chain uses TRBV19 with TRBJ2-5; 7 bases are shared with TRBD2. The CDR3 is 13 amino acids. Trimming took 7 bases from V and 4 from J; bases not matched to a gene: 6. Germline CDR1 is LNHDA and CDR2 is SQIVND (reference sequence). The CDR3 spells CASTPAGLETQYF. In nucleotides, the CDR3 is TGTGCCAGTACCCCAGCGGGGTTAGAGACCCAGTACTTC.

In its sample, this clone was seen once. The V gene is TRBV15, the J gene TRBJ1-4; 9 positions agree with TRBD1. V lost 3 bases, J lost 7 bases, and 3 bases stayed unmatched. This CDR3 is built from 14 residues. Germline CDR1 and CDR2: LNHNV and YYDKDF (reference sequence). CDR3 coding DNA: TGTGCCACCAGCAGGTCGACAGGGGGTGAAAAACTGTTTTTT. Translated: CATSRSTGGEKLFF.

The genes are TRBV7-8 and TRBJ2-7, with D hard to call. The germline gives CDR1 SGHVS, CDR2 FQNEAQ. The CDR3 has 14 amino acids. With 1 base removed from V and 2 bases from J, the gap between germline ends came to 9 bases. The CDR3 coding sequence is TGTGCCAGCAGCTTAGGGCCGACTGCCTACGAGCAGTACTTC. This codes for CASSLGPTAYEQYF.

The chain combines TRBV21-1 with TRBJ2-3; the listed D gene, TRBD1, was not tested against the DNA. TRBV21-1 is reported as a pseudogene. The CDR3 has 15 residues. DNA for the CDR3: TGTGCCAGCAGCACCCCTCCTTTGGGGGCGGATACGCAGTATTTT. Protein sequence: CASSTPPLGADTQYF.

The V call is TRBV7-6, the J call TRBJ2-1; TRBD2 matches 7 bases. In germline, CDR1 is SGHVS, CDR2 FNYEAQ. The trim removed 2 bases at V and 0 bases at J, leaving 16 bases unmatched. The CDR3 is 20 amino acids. CDR3 sequence: CASSLLDREAPGSSYNEQFF. The DNA for the CDR3 is TGTGCCAGCAGCTTACTTGACCGGGAGGCTCCCGGGAGCTCCTACAATGAGCAGTTCTTC.

For the CDR3, the DNA is TGTGCCAGCAGCCAAGGGATTAGCGCGAGCACAGATACGCAGTATTTT. Amino acids: CASSQGISASTDTQYF. The chain combines TRBV3-1 (or the pseudogene TRBV3-2) with TRBJ2-3, with D perhaps matching TRBD2 (5 bases). V was cut by 1 base and J by 0 bases, with 11 bases left in between. CDR1 LGHDT and CDR2 YNNKEL come from the germline V gene (reference sequence). The CDR3 has 16 amino acids.

This clone has just a few counts. The gene calls are TRBV7-9 and TRBJ1-1; D is possibly TRBD1 (6 bases). The CDR3 has 13 amino acids. Germline-derived CDR1 and CDR2 are SEHNR and FQNEAQ (reference sequence). Trimming pared 5 bases from V and 6 bases from J, leaving 13 bases between. CDR3: CASSILQGAEAFF. CDR3 sequence (DNA): TGTGCCAGCAGCATCCTACAGGGCGCTGAAGCTTTCTTT.

The chain couples TRBV5-1 to TRBJ2-2; 8 bases are a match to TRBD1. Germline V gene lookup returns CDR1 SGHRS and CDR2 YFSETQ. J gave up 7 bases and V 0 bases, and 5 bases lay outside the gene matches. This CDR3 has 15 residues. CDR3 bases: TGCGCCAGCAGCTTGGGACAGGGGAAGGACGGGGAGCTGTTTTTT. The encoded protein is CASSLGQGKDGELFF.

The rearrangement links TRBV6-5 to TRBJ1-1, with 8 bases aligning to TRBD1. CDR1 MNHEY and CDR2 SVGAGI come from the germline V gene. V lost 0 bases and J lost 4; bases outside the gene matches: 4. The CDR3 is made up of 15 amino acids. DNA for the CDR3: TGTGCCAGCAGTTACTCGAGACAGGGGAGCACTGAAGCTTTCTTT. It is translated as CASSYSRQGSTEAFF.

The chain combines TRBV5-6 with TRBJ1-3; 8 positions agree with TRBD1. CDR3 length equals 13 residues. Losses at the gene ends were 2 bases for V and 7 bases for J; bases not matched to a gene: 2. Looked up from germline, CDR1 is SGHDT and CDR2 is YYEEEE. In nucleotides, the CDR3 is TGTGCCAGCAGCTTTCAGGGGGCGAACACCATATATTTT. Translated, it gives CASSFQGANTIYF.

The chain employs TRBV6-5 and TRBJ2-5, with a possible D match to TRBD1 (5 bases). CDR1 and CDR2 from the germline V gene are MNHEY and SVGAGI. Trimming removed 7 bases from V and 9 bases from J, with 21 bases in between. The CDR3 is 14 residues long. CDR3 nucleotide sequence: TGTGCCAGCACCCCCCGACAGACAAGCTCGGCCCAGTACTTC. This sequence encodes CASTPRQTSSAQYF.

This clone has only one observation. The V gene is TRBV1, the J gene TRBJ2-1; the table's TRBD2 call for D was not verified on the DNA. TRBV1 is described as a pseudogene. The CDR3 length is 17 residues. The CDR3 DNA sequence: TGCACCAGCAGCCAGCCTTTCTACGCAAGCTCCTACAATGAGCAGTTCTTC. Its protein is CTSSQPFYASSYNEQFF.

This chain links TRBV19 with TRBJ1-5; D unresolved. CDR3 length equals 13 residues. Trimming stripped 6 bases from V and 7 bases from J, with 13 bases between. Germline assignment: CDR1 LNHDA and CDR2 SQIVND (reference sequence). The CDR3 sequence: CASRTAGAQPQHF. CDR3 nucleotide sequence: TGTGCCAGTAGAACGGCTGGAGCGCAGCCCCAGCATTTT.

The genes are TRBV21-1 and TRBJ2-7. TRBV21-1 is a known pseudogene. This CDR3 has 14 amino acids. CDR3 in amino acids: CASSKFTENYEQYF. In nucleotides, the CDR3 is TGTGCCAGCAGCAAATTTACCGAAAACTACGAGCAGTACTTC.

V usage is TRBV10-3 and J usage is TRBJ2-1; 9 bases map to TRBD1. The CDR3 totals 14 residues. Trimming cost V 8 bases and J 5 bases; bases outside gene matches: 7. The germline gives CDR1 ENHRY, CDR2 SYGVKD. DNA for the CDR3: TGTGCCATCGGAAAGGGACAGGGAGACAATGAGCAGTTCTTC. Protein product: CAIGKGQGDNEQFF.

The chain joins TRBV19 to TRBJ1-2; maybe TRBD1 (6 bases). With 6 bases removed from V and 0 bases from J, the gap between germline ends came to 8 bases. The CDR3 covers 13 residues. Germline V gene sequence: CDR1 LNHDA, CDR2 SQIVND (reference sequence). CDR3 DNA: TGTGCCAGTAGACAGGGAGCTAACTATGGCTACACCTTC. Its protein product is CASRQGANYGYTF.

Only one count was recorded for this clone. DNA for the CDR3: TGCGCCAGCAGCTTGGGAGGGACTCTAAGCTCCTACGAGCAGTACTTC. Translated, it gives CASSLGGTLSSYEQYF. This rearrangement joins TRBV5-1 to TRBJ2-7; perhaps TRBD2 as D (6 bases). This CDR3 has 16 amino acids. Trimming left V 0 bases short and J 0 bases short, with 13 bases between. Germline V CDR1 and CDR2: SGHRS, YFSETQ.

Only one count was recorded for this clone. The chain recombines TRBV27 with TRBJ1-1; D may be TRBD1 (5 bases). CDR1 is MNHEY, CDR2 SMNVEV, per germline (reference sequence). This CDR3 has 16 amino acids. Deletions cut 4 bases from V and 5 bases from J, with 20 bases between. As DNA, the CDR3 is TGTGCCAGCAGTTCCCTTAGCGAGGGGATATTAACTGAAGCTTTCTTT. Protein sequence: CASSSLSEGILTEAFF.

The chain combines TRBV9 with TRBJ2-3, with D unclear. This CDR3 comprises 13 residues. The germline V and J ends were trimmed by 0 bases and 0 bases, with 2 bases remaining between them. Germline V gives CDR1 SGDLS, CDR2 YYNGEE. CDR3 sequence (DNA): TGTGCCAGCAGCGTAGTTAGCACAGATACGCAGTATTTT. It yields the protein CASSVVSTDTQYF.

This sequence joins TRBV7-2 and TRBJ1-1; no clear D. This CDR3 has 14 residues. Deletions cut 5 bases from V and 10 bases from J, with 20 bases between. Germline values: CDR1 SGHTA, CDR2 FQGNSA. The CDR3 sequence is CASSRTGTDMVAFF. In DNA, the CDR3 is TGTGCCAGCAGCCGGACGGGAACGGATATGGTAGCTTTCTTT.

This clone was observed a few times. The V and J genes are TRBV20-1 and TRBJ1-1; D may be TRBD1 (5 bases). This CDR3 is 11 amino acids long. Germline CDR1 reads DFQATT; CDR2 reads SNEGSKA (reference sequence). In DNA form, the CDR3 reads TGCGGATCGGACACTAACACTGAAGCTTTCTTT. Translation: CGSDTNTEAFF.

This clone has more than one count but fewer than ten. The rearrangement links TRBV7-9 to TRBJ2-1; 7 bases agree with TRBD2. The ends lost 5 bases at V and 8 bases at J; junction bases unmatched: 6. This CDR3 has 13 residues. Germline V gives CDR1 SEHNR, CDR2 FQNEAQ (reference sequence). CDR3 nucleotides: TGTGCCAGCAGCCAAGGACTAGTTGATGAGCAGTTCTTC. Protein sequence: CASSQGLVDEQFF.

This chain uses TRBV5-4 with TRBJ2-1, with 8 bases that match TRBD1. Germline V gene sequence: CDR1 SGHNT, CDR2 YYREEE (reference sequence). V was clipped by 6 bases and J by 5 bases; unmatched bases: 10. The CDR3 runs 15 residues. CDR3 nucleotide sequence: TGTGCCAGCACATTCGGACAGGGCGGGCACAATGAGCAGTTCTTC. Its protein product is CASTFGQGGHNEQFF.

V usage is TRBV27 and J usage is TRBJ2-3; D is ambiguous. The CDR3 has 12 amino acids. CDR1 is MNHEY, CDR2 SMNVEV, per germline (reference sequence). The V end lost 4 bases, the J end lost 4 bases, and 6 bases lay between the germline ends. CDR3 loop: CASSSWADTQYF. In DNA form, the CDR3 reads TGTGCCAGCAGTTCTTGGGCAGATACGCAGTATTTT.

This clone was counted once. The chain carries TRBV29-1 and TRBJ1-1; perhaps TRBD1 as D (5 bases). Germline lookup yields CDR1 SQVTM and CDR2 ANQGSEA. This CDR3 comprises 14 residues. V was shortened by 8 bases and J by 0 bases, with 16 bases between the two germline ends. The CDR3 coding sequence is TGCAGCCTAATACTGGGACGAGTGAACACTGAAGCTTTCTTT. It specifies CSLILGRVNTEAFF.

This sequence joins TRBV18 and TRBJ1-3, with 12 nucleotides matching TRBD1. The CDR3 is 17 residues long. The ends lost 0 bases at V and 4 bases at J; junction bases unmatched: 4. CDR1 is KGHSH, CDR2 LQKENI, per germline. The CDR3 region has the DNA TGTGCCAGCTCACCACCGGGGACAGGGGGCCTCGGAAACACCATATATTTT. The encoded protein is CASSPPGTGGLGNTIYF.

V is TRBV3-1 (or the pseudogene TRBV3-2) and J is TRBJ2-1; TRBD2 agrees at 10 bases. CDR3 length: 15 residues. J gave up 4 bases and V 2 bases, and 2 bases lay outside the gene matches. CDR1 and CDR2 (germline): LGHDT, YNNKEL (reference sequence). The CDR3 region has the DNA TGTGCCAGCAGCCAACAAGCGGGAGGGTACAATGAGCAGTTCTTC. It is translated as CASSQQAGGYNEQFF.